A single sample is the source of the 9 T cell receptor beta chains below, sequenced in a study of naive and memory T cell subsets. Both TRBC1 and TRBC2 were covered by a beta constant-region primer of two equimolar oligonucleotides. Ligated cDNA was amplified by four rounds of PCR with nested alpha and beta constant-region primers and SP2. Via MiXCR, TCRdb re-called the UMI-ligation and nested PCR reads, giving one row per CDR3 protein. The profile shows roughly 97,000 distinct CDR3 sequences, roughly 15% of them singletons. Their recognized antigens are unknown. Whole-study results and caveats: Naive repertoires, especially CD8, held a few larger clonotypes, possibly memory cells re-expressing CD45RA.

Sequencing input: naive CD8+ T cells from blood. Receptor source: a human donor in good health.

This clonotype was counted ten times or more. The chain uses TRBV28 and TRBJ2-3; D gene unclear. CDR3 size: 11 residues. From germline, CDR1 is MDHEN and CDR2 SYDVKM. Trimming removed 8 bases from V and 2 bases from J, with 5 bases in between. In DNA, the CDR3 is TGTGCCAGCGGATACACAGATACGCAGTATTTT. This translates into CASGYTDTQYF.

The chain links TRBV7-2 to TRBJ2-1, with 7 bases fitting TRBD1. Trimming cost V 4 bases and J 4 bases; bases outside gene matches: 10. Looked up from germline, CDR1 is SGHTA and CDR2 is FQGNSA. The CDR3 totals 16 residues. This CDR3 is CASSSRTGAIYNEQFF. The DNA of the CDR3 is TGTGCCAGCAGCTCCCGGACAGGCGCGATATACAATGAGCAGTTCTTC.

Comment on this clonotype: Given the absence of the conserved phenylalanine or tryptophan at the CDR3 end, a read error is likely. V gene TRBV28 combines with J gene TRBJ2-7; no firm D call. Trimming took off 4 bases at V and 2 bases at J, with 12 bases between the two ends. Germline CDR1 MDHEN, CDR2 SYDVKM. The CDR3 runs 14 residues. The CDR3 region is CASSSAPEAYEQYL. Written as DNA, the CDR3 is TGTGCCAGCAGTTCTGCCCCGGAAGCCTACGAGCAGTACCTC.

J is TRBJ2-5 and V is TRBV11-3, with 8 bases identical to TRBD2. Germline CDR1 SGHNT, CDR2 YENEEA. V gave up 8 bases and J gave up 5 bases; unmatched junction bases: 10. The CDR3 runs 14 residues. The CDR3 loop reads CASGGLGSLETQYF. DNA for the CDR3: TGTGCCAGCGGGGGACTAGGATCCTTGGAGACCCAGTACTTC.

The rearrangement joins TRBV3-1 to TRBJ2-7, with no clear D. Germline lookup yields CDR1 LGHDT and CDR2 YNNKEL (reference sequence). V lost 4 bases, J lost 4 bases, and 29 bases lay in between. The CDR3 runs 19 residues. CDR3 in DNA: TGTGCCAGCAGCCTAGACCCCTCAAGTTACGCCGGGCTGGGATACGAGCAGTACTTC. The encoded protein is CASSLDPSSYAGLGYEQYF.

This clonotype came up a few times. The rearrangement links TRBV3-1 to TRBJ2-7; D may correspond to TRBD1 or TRBD2 (5 bases each). Trimming removed 3 bases at V and 4 bases at J, with 13 bases between. Germline assignment: CDR1 LGHDT and CDR2 YNNKEL (reference sequence). The CDR3 has 14 amino acids. CDR3 DNA sequence: TGTGCCAGCAGCCACCAGGGATCGGGGTACGAGCAGTACTTC. Its translation is CASSHQGSGYEQYF.

The J gene is TRBJ1-2, the V gene TRBV5-1; tentative D call: TRBD1 (6 bases). Trimming shortened V by 5 bases and J by 1 base, and 21 bases separated the two germline ends. This CDR3 region has 17 residues. The germline V gene encodes CDR1 SGHRS and CDR2 YFSETQ. The CDR3 DNA reads as TGCGCCAGCAGACACACTGGACAGACTCCGTTTAACTATGGCTACACCTTC. Residues: CASRHTGQTPFNYGYTF.

The chain is built from TRBV19 and TRBJ1-1; D not resolved. The germline V gene encodes CDR1 LNHDA and CDR2 SQIVND (reference sequence). The CDR3 has 17 residues. Trimming took off 4 bases at V and 4 bases at J, with 22 bases between the two ends. CDR3 amino acids: CASSNYLAGASRTEAFF. CDR3 coding DNA: TGTGCCAGTAGTAACTATTTGGCAGGAGCCAGCCGCACTGAAGCTTTCTTT.

The chain is built from TRBV2 and TRBJ2-6; D may be TRBD1 (6 bases). Trimming removed 8 bases from V and 0 bases from J, with 8 bases in between. This CDR3 comprises 14 residues. Germline values: CDR1 SNHLY, CDR2 FYNNEI. CDR3 nucleotide sequence: TGTGCCAGCTTGGGGGCCTCTGGGGCCAACGTCCTGACTTTC. Amino acids: CASLGASGANVLTF.